Reported below is one T cell receptor (beta chain). Its antigen is not yet known. The record has no base qualities; no much larger clone is one base away. To sequence the TCRbeta CDR3 region, genomic DNA was isolated from the sorted cells. The immunoSEQ Assay was used for sequencing of TCRbeta CDR3 regions. The clones in this table, taken by TCRdb from immuneACCESS, are in-frame only. Not every clone is retained; where verified, under half of the shortfall comes from an unresolved V gene, and the cause of the rest is unknown. This sample has some 47,000 clones in its table, and 80% of those were observed once. The ten largest account for 6% to 7% of the sample. Patients with autoimmune disease history or receiving systemic immunosuppression were excluded from the trial. Peripheral blood for TCR sequencing was collected from all dose cohorts at baseline, on cycle 4 day 1, and on cycle 7 day 1. Samples came from an open-label, multicenter, first-in-human phase I dose-escalation trial of ivuxolimab. Adults with locally advanced or metastatic melanoma, renal cell carcinoma, hepatocellular carcinoma or head and neck squamous cell carcinoma were enrolled in the trial. Before TCR sequencing, CD4+ T cells and CD8+ T cells from peripheral blood were sorted into separate populations.

This sample stems from a study of OX40 agonist ivuxolimab in advanced cancers. In terms of the full investigation: Ivuxolimab was a fully human IgG2 agonistic monoclonal antibody targeting the costimulatory receptor OX40 (CD134). Intravenous ivuxolimab was administered to patients every 2 weeks at six dose levels: 0.01, 0.1, 0.3, 1.5, 3 and 10 mg/kg. The monotherapy dose-escalation portion (N of about 49 patients) of the phase I ivuxolimab trial is reported in the paper. In the dose-escalation cohort, 75% to 90% of patients were male, and the mean age was roughly 56 years with a range of roughly 23 to 79. Patients were allowed to have had prior anti-PD-1, anti-PD-L1 or anti-CTLA-4 therapy, and roughly two fifths of the dose-escalation patients had been treated with checkpoint inhibitors. Three dose-escalation patients achieved partial responses, one with hepatocellular carcinoma and two with cutaneous melanoma. Among the 52 dose-escalation patients, some 19 had hepatocellular carcinoma, about 15 melanoma, 9 renal cell carcinoma and 9 head and neck cancer. The purpose of peripheral TCRbeta sequencing was to test whether ivuxolimab changed TCR sequence diversity and led to clonal T-cell expansion.

The germline ends are 17 bases apart after V is trimmed by 2 bases and J by 5 bases. From the germline V gene, CDR1 is SGDLS and CDR2 is YYNGEE. From the cysteine up to the phenylalanine, the CDR3 has a length of 15 residues. CDR3 DNA is the only sequence kept; it has 45 bases, read in frame from the first base. The study at large found these results: Clonal expansion of both CD4+ and CD8+ blood T cells was observed from baseline to week 6 at doses 0.1 to 3.0 mg/kg. Low levels of normalized T-cell clonal expansion were also shown by some nonresponding patients. Partial responders in the 0.1-3.0 mg/kg groups had among the lowest normalized peripheral clonal expansion, especially among CD8+ T cells. After ivuxolimab, CD8+ T cells had more expanded clones than CD4+ T cells on average. The antigen specificity of the clonally expanded peripheral T cells was not determined.

The receptor was derived from an adult with an advanced solid tumor such as melanoma, head and neck, liver or kidney cancer. The rearrangement combines TRBV9 with TRBJ2-7; the D gene is possibly TRBD1 or TRBD2, with 5 bases matching each. The sample was CD4+ or CD8+ T cells sorted from blood, taken in a trial of the OX40 agonist ivuxolimab. The CDR3 region reads CASSVSGTDDNEQYF. The nucleotide sequence reads TGTGCCAGCAGCGTCTCCGGGACCGACGATAACGAGCAGTACTTC.